The T cell receptor (beta chain) under discussion was sequenced for a study of blood T cell repertoires in COVID-19. For the study at large: Acute-phase and convalescent COVID-19 samples originated in the United States, Italy and Spain. In each case, the material was cDNA or gDNA derived from T cells, B-cell-depleted T cells, or PBMCs.

Original analysis: Reference gene primer amplification yielded estimated nucleated cell counts. This table comes from immunoSEQ multiplex PCR, and its TCRdb copy is limited to in-frame clones, with some not included. V, J and clone size derive from that table, while D and trimming were established from the DNA sequence. The table includes under 200,000 clones, roughly 77% detected once. The germline CDR1 and CDR2 sequences are LGHDT and YNNKEL (reference sequence). The V end lost 0 bases, the J end lost 6 bases, and 15 bases lay between the germline ends. The CDR3 contains 16 residues. Followed over time, Seattle patients had been enrolled while infection was active.

Sequencing was done on a sample of peripheral blood. This rearrangement joins TRBV3-1 (or the pseudogene TRBV3-2) to TRBJ2-4; tentatively, D is TRBD1 (6 bases). The TCR was taken from a woman in her thirties or forties with COVID-19, enrolled during active disease. Here the CDR3 DNA reads TGTGCCAGCAGCCAAGACGGAGGTATAGGGGGAAACATTCAGTACTTC. It encodes CASSQDGGIGGNIQYF.